In this sample, the clone carrying this T cell receptor (beta chain) turned up once. These data are taken from a study of blood T cell repertoires in COVID-19. Profiling relied on immunoSEQ multiplex PCR, and the TCRdb table lists in-frame clones only, not all of them. The sample includes about 180,000 clones, roughly 85% of them seen just once. Trimming left V 9 bases short and J 7 bases short, with 9 bases between. This CDR3 is built from 10 residues. Germline-derived CDR1 and CDR2 are LGHDT and YNNKEL (reference sequence). This clonotype was obtained from a human donor with active or convalescent COVID-19. The donor label of this sample is uncertain. The chain has TRBV3-1 (or the pseudogene TRBV3-2) and TRBJ1-2, with unresolved D. The specimen was peripheral blood. CDR3 residues: CARLDLGYTF. CDR3 sequence (DNA): TGTGCCAGACTAGACCTTGGCTACACCTTC.